What follows describes a single TCR beta chain. Its binding antigen is unknown. Base quality data are lacking; no much larger clone is found one base away. The immunoSEQ Assay, a bias-controlled multiplex PCR, was used to amplify TCRbeta CDR3 regions from genomic DNA. For the original study's pipeline: Within the assay, amplification of reference gene primers was used to estimate how many nucleated cells each sample contained. Sequence reads were collapsed and filtered to measure the absolute abundance of every unique TCRbeta CDR3 rearrangement. For each sample, productive Simpson clonality was calculated by taking the square root of Simpson's diversity index across productive rearrangements. The table comes from immuneACCESS by way of TCRdb, which keeps in-frame sequences with V and J called. Part of the clones is missing from these tables; in studies checked, under half for an unresolved V gene and the rest for unknown reasons. V and J calls and clone size are copied from that table; D and trimming were computed from the DNA. In this sample the table shows approximately 290,000 clones, roughly 80% of which occur a single time. Roughly 14% of the sample rests with the top ten.

This specimen comes from a study of blood T cell repertoires in COVID-19 (dated by TCRdb to between 2020 and 2021). For the study in its entirety: Samples covering the acute and convalescent phases of COVID-19 were provided by collaborators in the United States, Italy and Spain. The material from the prospective study consisted of cDNA or gDNA derived from T cells, B-cell-depleted T cells, or PBMCs. The dataset comprised deeply sampled blood TCRbeta repertoires from subjects exposed to, actively infected with, or recovered from COVID-19. A freely available public database, intended as a resource for researchers studying the immune response to SARS-CoV-2, is where the repertoires were released. Samples came from the ongoing ImmuneRACE study (first 160 participants) plus 1,254 subjects from 6 global collaborators. Sample metadata almost always included a de-identified subject ID, COVID-19 status, age in years and sex. Where available, HLA class I and class II types were taken from metadata supplied by the sample provider and were not determined by assay-based typing. Study-wide conclusions, independent of this receptor: The quantity of clinical and demographic metadata differed by source and by participant and was supplied without curation.

CDR1 LGHNA and CDR2 YSLEER are derived from the germline V gene. Trimming takes 4 bases from V and 3 bases from J, and the germline ends sit 15 bases apart. The CDR3 measures 15 amino acids from cysteine to phenylalanine. The DNA shown is the 45-base CDR3, in frame from base 1. One collaborating source in Seattle enrolled patients while the patients were actively infected and followed the patients over time throughout the course of disease. Whole blood was collected in K2EDTA tubes by collaborating institutions according to the institutions' own protocols. For TCRbeta analysis, collaborator samples were shipped as frozen whole blood, as isolated PBMCs, or as DNA extracted from either sample type.

Rearrangement joined TRBV4-3 to TRBJ1-1; TRBD1 is a possible D gene, resting on 5 matching bases. Sequenced sample: peripheral blood. The origin of this receptor is a person aged 65-85 years with COVID-19, enrolled during active disease. The DNA sequence is TGCGCCAGCAGCCCCCTAGGGGTGTTTGACACTGAAGCTTTCTTT. Its product reads: CASSPLGVFDTEAFF.